The clone carrying this TCR beta chain was detected ten times or more. Its antigen is as yet unknown. V lost 4 bases and J lost 2, with 13 bases in between. The V gene's germline CDR1 is SGHRS and CDR2 YFSETQ. This CDR3 comprises 14 residues. The time point was: sample taken at primary tumor resection. The approximately 77 donors had untreated early-stage non-small cell lung cancer. The sequenced material consisted of unsorted whole RNA from tumor, nontumor lung or frozen PBMC. These data originate in a study of spatial heterogeneity in lung cancer. Across the study: For tumor regions, TCR transcript counts showed a strong correlation with a T cell module score derived from matched bulk RNA-seq.

The study, taken as a whole, reports: Tumors with more nonsynonymous mutations had more expanded intratumoral alpha and beta TCRs. Nonsynonymous mutations, ubiquitous and regional, were tracked respectively by counts of ubiquitous and regional expanded TCRs.

Each CDR3 protein gets one entry after TCRdb re-called the 5' RACE reads with MiXCR. The profile shows about 6,300 distinct CDR3 sequences, 1.3% of them singletons. The chain carries TRBV5-1 and TRBJ2-7, with D tentatively TRBD1 or TRBD2 (5 bases each). This clonotype was obtained from a male donor with early-stage non-small cell lung cancer. The sample was lung tumor tissue, taken at surgery. CDR3 coding DNA: TGCGCCAGCAGCCAGGAAGGGACGGCCTACGAGCAGTACTTC. This sequence encodes CASSQEGTAYEQYF.